What follows are 18 T cell receptor beta chains derived from one specimen sequenced in a study of blood T cell repertoires in COVID-19. Assay used: immunoSEQ multiplex PCR; TCRdb lists only in-frame clones, some missing. The data hold under 300,000 clones, with around 90% observed a single time. The sequencing input was PBMCs or T cells enriched from blood (not recorded which). The receptor set was obtained from a woman in her forties who had recovered from COVID-19.

The V and J genes are TRBV7-2 and TRBJ2-5; 8 nucleotides align to TRBD2. The CDR3 is made up of 16 amino acids. V shed 5 bases and J 7 bases; nucleotides not matched to a gene: 15. Germline CDR1 reads SGHTA; CDR2 reads FQGNSA. The CDR3 DNA reads TGTGCCAGCAGCCTCTACGCAGAGGAGCGGGGGAGGACCCAGTACTTC. This gives the protein CASSLYAEERGRTQYF.

This clone was observed a few times. This chain joins TRBV11-2 and TRBJ1-1; D is unresolved. The CDR3 is 15 amino acids. CDR1 SGHAT and CDR2 FQNNGV come from the germline V gene. Trimming left V 0 bases short and J 3 bases short, with 11 bases between. CDR3 sequence: CASSLDRGPDTEAFF. Here the CDR3 DNA reads TGTGCCAGCAGCTTAGATCGCGGCCCGGACACTGAAGCTTTCTTT.

V gene TRBV5-4 combines with J gene TRBJ1-2; D is perhaps TRBD1 (5 bases). The CDR3 loop spans 15 amino acids. Per germline, CDR1 SGHNT and CDR2 YYREEE (reference sequence). V lost 4 bases to trimming and J lost 0 bases, with 13 bases between them. This chain's CDR3 is CASSQGHGPNYGYTF. The CDR3 nucleotides read TGTGCCAGCAGCCAAGGACACGGTCCTAACTATGGCTACACCTTC. Using reference TRBV5-4 and TRBJ1-2 for the parts outside the CDR3, the full variable domain is ETGVTQSPTHLIKTRGQQVTLRCSSQSGHNTVSWYQQALGQGPQFIFQYYREEENGRGNFPPRFSGLQFPNYSSELNVNALELDDSALYLCASSQGHGPNYGYTFGSGTRLTVV.

CDR3 DNA: TGTGCCTGGAGTAGTGGTGGCAGGGGATTCACCGGGGAGCTGTTTTTT. Amino acids: CAWSSGGRGFTGELFF. This chain links TRBV30 with TRBJ2-2, with D possibly TRBD1 on 6 matching bases. This CDR3 contains 16 residues. Germline values: CDR1 GTSNPN, CDR2 SVGIG (reference sequence). Trimming stripped 2 bases from V and 4 bases from J, with 17 bases between.

This sequence joins TRBV7-8 and TRBJ1-2, with 7 positions matching TRBD1. The germline gives CDR1 SGHVS, CDR2 FQNEAQ. V lost 1 base, J lost 9 bases, and 5 bases stayed unmatched. CDR3 length equals 13 residues. CDR3 amino acids: CASSLVQGFSYTF. CDR3 DNA sequence: TGTGCCAGCAGCTTAGTACAGGGGTTTAGCTACACCTTC.

This rearrangement joins TRBV20-1 to TRBJ2-7; 7 positions match TRBD1. Germline V gene sequence: CDR1 DFQATT, CDR2 SNEGSKA (reference sequence). The CDR3 is made up of 14 amino acids. V lost 3 bases and J lost 3; bases outside the gene matches: 8. The chain's CDR3 is CSASSGTASYEQYF. In DNA, the CDR3 is TGCAGTGCTAGTTCGGGGACAGCGAGCTACGAGCAGTACTTC.

This clone was seen a handful of times. The chain uses TRBV5-4 and TRBJ2-1; weak D call: TRBD1 (5 bases). CDR1 and CDR2 (germline): SGHNT, YYREEE (reference sequence). The CDR3 totals 16 residues. The V and J ends lost 3 bases and 6 bases respectively, with 19 bases between them. The CDR3 protein is CASSSDLRVGPNEQFF. DNA for the CDR3: TGTGCCAGCAGCTCCGATTTAAGAGTGGGGCCCAATGAGCAGTTCTTC.

The chain links TRBV1 to TRBJ2-7; the D call TRBD2 from the table was never checked on the DNA. TRBV1 is classified as a pseudogene. The CDR3 has 14 residues. The CDR3 loop reads CTSSRTSGGYEQYF. CDR3 nucleotide sequence: TGCACCAGCAGCCGGACTAGCGGGGGCTACGAGCAGTACTTC.

The V gene is TRBV2, the J gene TRBJ1-2; TRBD1 agrees at 7 bases. Germline-derived CDR1 and CDR2 are SNHLY and FYNNEI. V was pared by 3 bases and J by 8 bases, with 9 bases of the junction left unmatched. CDR3 length: 14 amino acids. The CDR3 here is CASSELSGGYGYTF. The CDR3 DNA is TGTGCCAGCAGTGAGTTGTCAGGGGGATACGGCTACACCTTC. The entire variable domain, with the rest obtained from reference TRBV2 and TRBJ1-2, is as follows: EPEVTQTPSHQVTQMGQEVILRCVPISNHLYFYWYRQILGQKVEFLVSFYNNEISEKSEIFDDQFSVERPDGSNFTLKIRSTKLEDSAMYFCASSELSGGYGYTFGSGTRLTVV.

V gene TRBV18 combines with J gene TRBJ1-6, with 7 positions matching TRBD1. CDR3 length: 17 residues. The trim removed 1 base at V and 1 base at J, leaving 4 bases unmatched. Germline CDR1 KGHSH, CDR2 LQKENI. CDR3 nucleotide sequence: TGTGCCAGCTCACCACTCCCGACAGGGTCCTATAATTCACCCCTCCACTTT. The encoded protein is CASSPLPTGSYNSPLHF.

V gene TRBV19 combines with J gene TRBJ1-5, with D unresolved. V lost 3 bases and J lost 3, with 9 bases in between. This CDR3 region has 14 residues. Germline lookup yields CDR1 LNHDA and CDR2 SQIVND (reference sequence). The CDR3 loop reads CASSIYRTNQPQHF. CDR3 nucleotides: TGTGCCAGTAGTATCTACAGAACCAATCAGCCCCAGCATTTT.

The rearrangement links TRBV7-2 to TRBJ2-1, with D perhaps TRBD1 (5 bases). V was shortened by 3 bases and J by 6 bases, with 12 bases between the two germline ends. The CDR3 is 14 amino acids. The V gene's germline CDR1 is SGHTA and CDR2 FQGNSA. CDR3 in amino acids: CASSLQGLINEQFF. Here the CDR3 DNA reads TGTGCCAGCAGCTTGCAGGGTCTTATCAATGAGCAGTTCTTC.

The chain has TRBV24-1 and TRBJ2-1, with TRBD2 matching 8 bases. This CDR3 is 16 amino acids long. After removal of 4 bases from V and 0 bases from J, the junction contained 4 bases not matched to a gene. Germline V lookup: CDR1 KGHDR, CDR2 SFDVKD. The CDR3 loop reads CATSDPSGSSYNEQFF. The CDR3 DNA sequence: TGTGCCACCAGTGACCCAAGCGGGAGCTCCTACAATGAGCAGTTCTTC.

V usage is TRBV18 and J usage is TRBJ2-1; the match to TRBD1 covers 8 bases. V was clipped by 2 bases and J by 9 bases; unmatched bases: 12. Germline loops: CDR1 KGHSH, CDR2 LQKENI. The CDR3 contains 16 residues. The CDR3 region has the DNA TGTGCCAGCTCACCAACTAACAGGGGGACCCGGAGTGAGCAGTTCTTC. Protein sequence: CASSPTNRGTRSEQFF. The full variable domain, completed using reference TRBV18 and TRBJ2-1, is NAGVMQNPRHLVRRRGQEARLRCSPMKGHSHVYWYRQLPEEGLKFMVYLQKENIIDESGMPKERFSAEFPKEGPSILRIQQVVRGDSAAYFCASSPTNRGTRSEQFFGPGTRLTVL.

V gene TRBV12-5 combines with J gene TRBJ1-5; the match to TRBD1 covers 10 bases. Trimming removed 7 bases from V and 6 bases from J; junction bases left unmatched: 12. Germline V gene data show CDR1 as LGHNT and CDR2 as FRNRAP. CDR3 length equals 16 residues. CDR3: CASVPPGTGVVQPQHF. The CDR3 region has the DNA TGTGCTAGTGTCCCCCCCGGGACAGGGGTGGTTCAGCCCCAGCATTTT.

The chain carries TRBV7-9 and TRBJ2-1; 7 bases are a match to TRBD2. The germline V gene has CDR1 SEHNR and CDR2 FQNEAQ (reference sequence). V lost 5 bases to trimming and J lost 8 bases; unmatched junction nucleotides: 12. The CDR3 covers 15 residues. CDR3 residues: CASSPGGSWKDEQFF. CDR3 bases: TGTGCCAGCAGCCCAGGCGGGAGTTGGAAGGATGAGCAGTTCTTC.

This rearrangement joins TRBV18 to TRBJ2-3, with 9 nucleotides matching TRBD1. V was clipped by 4 bases and J by 3 bases; unmatched bases: 8. This CDR3 has 16 residues. Germline V lookup: CDR1 KGHSH, CDR2 LQKENI. CDR3 region: CASSHRQGGATDTQYF. The CDR3 region has the DNA TGTGCCAGCTCACACCGACAGGGGGGCGCAACAGATACGCAGTATTTT.

This rearrangement joins TRBV5-1 to TRBJ2-5, with D hard to call. V was clipped by 2 bases and J by 3 bases, with 8 bases between them. CDR3 length equals 13 residues. Germline lookup yields CDR1 SGHRS and CDR2 YFSETQ. CDR3 DNA sequence: TGCGCCAGCAGCTTATTTTCAGAAGAGACCCAGTACTTC. Protein sequence: CASSLFSEETQYF. Drawing the rest from reference TRBV5-1 and TRBJ2-5, the complete variable domain is KAGVTQTPRYLIKTRGQQVTLSCSPISGHRSVSWYQQTPGQGLQFLFEYFSETQRNKGNFPGRFSGRQFSNSRSEMNVSTLELGDSALYLCASSLFSEETQYFGPGTRLLVL.